This T cell receptor beta chain was sequenced during a study of CD4 T cells in relation to SARS-CoV-2 and coronaviruses. Unexposed donor CD4+ T cells date from about 2010-2018, before the COVID-19 pandemic. CD4+ T cells were isolated from the cells after 10 days of culture. Unexposed-donor CD4+ T cells were probed with SARS-CoV-2 S/N and four cold-coronavirus spikes, cells permitting. Cultures held two million PBMCs per well with about 10 IU/ml IL-2. On days 3 and 7, cultures got half fresh IL-2 medium. The study's findings and limits: In around 60% of donors, memory CD4+ clonotypes crossrecognized SARS-CoV-2 and at least one common cold coronavirus spike.

A few counts support this clone. The antigen is unknown. This table comes from immunoSEQ multiplex PCR, and its TCRdb copy is limited to in-frame clones, with some not included. The sample consists of about 24,000 clones, about four fifths of them appearing once. CDR1 is SGHRS and CDR2 is YFSETQ in the germline V gene. V was pared by 3 bases and J by 5 bases, with 8 bases between. The CDR3 loop spans 13 amino acids. Sequenced input: CD4+ T cells from PBMCs, cultured in vitro. This chain uses TRBV5-1 with TRBJ2-2, with D unclear. This receptor was obtained from a human donor in good health. CDR3 in amino acids: CASSYRPTGELFF. The DNA for the CDR3 is TGCGCCAGCAGCTACCGTCCGACCGGGGAGCTGTTTTTT. Looking up the rest from reference TRBV5-1 and TRBJ2-2 gives the full variable domain: KAGVTQTPRYLIKTRGQQVTLSCSPISGHRSVSWYQQTPGQGLQFLFEYFSETQRNKGNFPGRFSGRQFSNSRSEMNVSTLELGDSALYLCASSYRPTGELFFGEGSRLTVL.